This T cell receptor beta chain emerged from a study of HIV-infected patients and healthy controls. General observations from the study: Healthy control repertoires had roughly threefold more distinct CDR3s than untreated HIV+ repertoires, and higher Shannon diversity. Treated samples reflected only about three months of therapy, arguably too short to observe immune reconstitution. HIV+ repertoires were severely depleted of MAIT alpha-chain CDR3s, unlike healthy controls.

cDNA was made from roughly 470 ng RNA using alpha and beta constant primers. Each of the alpha and beta chains got its own library through chain-specific third strand synthesis with indices. A single record per CDR3 protein comes from TCRdb applying MiXCR to the 5' RACE reads. The sample lists several thousand distinct CDR3 sequences, 7.5% to 10% occurring once. Follow-up blood was drawn about 14 weeks, roughly three months, after antiretroviral therapy began. All unsorted peripheral T cells were captured because whole blood was used without fractionation. Donors lacked febrile or AIDS-related illness, tumors, and hepatitis B or C coinfection. This clonotype rates as medium-sized. The antigen is undetermined. V lost 0 bases to trimming and J lost 5 bases, with 12 bases between them. CDR1 is DFQATT, CDR2 SNEGSKA, per germline (reference sequence). There are 14 residues in the CDR3.

This receptor was taken from an adult with HIV infection. The V gene is TRBV20-1, the J gene TRBJ2-3; D remains unclear. The input for sequencing was blood, taken during antiretroviral therapy. CDR3 in amino acids: CSARDPLGIDTQYF. The CDR3 nucleotides read TGCAGTGCTAGAGATCCCCTAGGGATAGATACGCAGTATTTT.